The rows below give T cell receptor beta chains drawn from one sample of a study of cytomegalovirus exposure and HLA in healthy donors. The assay was immunoSEQ multiplex PCR, and TCRdb's table has in-frame clones only and misses some. This repertoire shows about 110,000 clones, over 60% found once; its top ten account for 4.8%. Sequencing used PBMCs. Source of these receptors: a man aged 30-40 years in good health and CMV-seropositive. Both conserved end residues are part of each CDR3. The D gene is left open where the match is weak. The size field is filled for only some rows; it gives once, few, many or a size class.

CDR3 protein: CASSFTLQGQEQFF; CDR3 DNA: TGTGCCAGCAGTTTCACACTTCAGGGCCAGGAGCAGTTCTTC; V gene: TRBV6-5; J gene: TRBJ2-1; clone size: -; D gene: -
CDR3 protein: CASSLNRGSDGYTF; CDR3 DNA: TGTGCCAGCTCGCTCAATAGGGGGTCCGATGGCTACACCTTC; V gene: TRBV18; J gene: TRBJ1-2; clone size: -; D gene: -
CDR3 protein: CASSLESWGGNTGELFF; CDR3 DNA: TGTGCCAGCAGCTTAGAATCTTGGGGGGGGAACACCGGGGAGCTGTTTTTT; V gene: TRBV7-2; J gene: TRBJ2-2; clone size: -; D gene: TRBD2
CDR3 protein: CATSRDGQGNQPQHF; CDR3 DNA: TGTGCCACCAGCAGAGATGGACAAGGCAATCAGCCCCAGCATTTT; V gene: TRBV15; J gene: TRBJ1-5; clone size: once; D gene: -
CDR3 protein: CASSQEEGQAQNTEAFF; CDR3 DNA: TGCGCCAGCAGCCAAGAAGAGGGACAGGCCCAGAACACTGAGGCTTTCTTT; V gene: TRBV4-1; J gene: TRBJ1-1; clone size: once; D gene: TRBD1
CDR3 protein: CASSTNQGGRPQHF; CDR3 DNA: TGTGCCAGCAGTACCAACCAGGGGGGAAGGCCCCAGCATTTT; V gene: TRBV27; J gene: TRBJ1-5; clone size: -; D gene: TRBD1
CDR3 protein: CAIRATGVLQETQYF; CDR3 DNA: TGTGCCATCAGGGCGACAGGGGTGCTCCAAGAGACCCAGTACTTC; V gene: TRBV10-3; J gene: TRBJ2-5; clone size: -; D gene: TRBD1
CDR3 protein: CASTVEARVYGYTF; CDR3 DNA: TGTGCCAGCACCGTTGAAGCCAGGGTCTATGGCTACACCTTC; V gene: TRBV6-6; J gene: TRBJ1-2; clone size: -; D gene: -
CDR3 protein: CASSLGPSPGEPLHF; CDR3 DNA: TGTGCCAGCAGCTTAGGTCCATCCCCGGGGGAACCCCTCCACTTT; V gene: TRBV13; J gene: TRBJ1-6; clone size: -; D gene: -
CDR3 protein: CASSQEGQAVYGYTF; CDR3 DNA: TGTGCCAGCAGCCAAGAGGGACAGGCAGTCTATGGCTACACCTTC; V gene: TRBV4-2; J gene: TRBJ1-2; clone size: -; D gene: TRBD1
CDR3 protein: CASSLQGGTEAFF; CDR3 DNA: TGTGCCAGCAGCCTACAGGGTGGCACTGAAGCTTTCTTT; V gene: TRBV14; J gene: TRBJ1-1; clone size: once; D gene: -
CDR3 protein: CASSLAPGQGAFGANVLTF; CDR3 DNA: TGCGCCAGCAGCCTGGCGCCGGGACAGGGGGCGTTTGGGGCCAACGTCCTGACTTTC; V gene: TRBV10-1; J gene: TRBJ2-6; clone size: -; D gene: TRBD1
CDR3 protein: CASSPGLAGHTGELFF; CDR3 DNA: TGTGCCAGCAGCCCTGGACTAGCGGGCCACACCGGGGAGCTGTTTTTT; V gene: TRBV7-9; J gene: TRBJ2-2; clone size: -; D gene: TRBD2
CDR3 protein: CASEEGDSYNEQFF; CDR3 DNA: TGTGCCAGCGAAGAGGGAGACTCCTACAATGAGCAGTTCTTC; V gene: TRBV2; J gene: TRBJ2-1; clone size: once; D gene: -
CDR3 protein: CAISTRPESTEAFF; CDR3 DNA: TGTGCCATCAGTACTCGACCGGAGAGCACTGAAGCTTTCTTT; V gene: TRBV10-3; J gene: TRBJ1-1; clone size: few; D gene: -
CDR3 protein: CATSRDRLGGNGELFF; CDR3 DNA: TGTGCCACCAGCAGAGATAGGTTGGGCGGGAACGGGGAGCTGTTTTTT; V gene: TRBV15; J gene: TRBJ2-2; clone size: -; D gene: -
CDR3 protein: CASSLGLAGYEQYF; CDR3 DNA: TGTGCCAGTAGCCTCGGACTAGCGGGGTACGAGCAGTACTTC; V gene: TRBV19; J gene: TRBJ2-7; clone size: -; D gene: TRBD2